What follows are 15 T cell receptor beta chains derived from one specimen sequenced in a study of blood T cell repertoires in COVID-19. Method: immunoSEQ multiplex PCR; TCRdb's copy keeps in-frame clones and lacks some. The table has about 80,000 clones, about 78% seen once. Sample: peripheral blood. These receptors came from a human donor in a cohort sampled during active COVID-19.

V is TRBV19 and J is TRBJ2-1, with 12 bases identical to TRBD2. The CDR3 sequence is 18 residues long. Germline CDR1 is LNHDA and CDR2 is SQIVND (reference sequence). J gave up 8 bases and V 1 base, and 12 bases lay outside the gene matches. This chain's CDR3 is CASSIVLLAGGGAYEQFF. The CDR3 DNA follows: TGTGCCAGTAGTATAGTTCTGCTAGCGGGAGGGGGAGCGTATGAGCAGTTCTTC.

This sequence joins TRBV9 and TRBJ2-1; 10 nucleotides match TRBD2. This CDR3 is 17 amino acids long. The trim removed 3 bases at V and 2 bases at J, leaving 8 bases unmatched. Looked up from germline, CDR1 is SGDLS and CDR2 is YYNGEE. CDR3: CASSANPSGSPYNEQFF. CDR3 coding DNA: TGTGCCAGCAGCGCCAATCCTAGCGGGAGCCCCTACAATGAGCAGTTCTTC.

This clone showed up just a few times. This chain uses TRBV7-2 with TRBJ2-5; 12 positions agree with TRBD2. Germline V lookup: CDR1 SGHTA, CDR2 FQGNSA. With V trimmed by 5 bases and J by 5 bases, 18 bases remained unmatched. The CDR3 is 19 residues long. The DNA of the CDR3 is TGTGCCAGCAGCCTACCAGAGGCTAGCGGGAGGGCGCCGAGGGAGACCCAGTACTTC. Its translation is CASSLPEASGRAPRETQYF.

J is TRBJ1-2 and V is TRBV5-5; 8 positions match TRBD1. The CDR3 consists of 15 residues. V lost 0 bases and J lost 4; bases outside the gene matches: 5. Germline assignment: CDR1 SGHKS and CDR2 YYEKEE (reference sequence). Here the CDR3 DNA reads TGTGCCAGCAGCTTGGGGGACAGGTACATCTATGGCTACACCTTC. It translates to CASSLGDRYIYGYTF.

V is TRBV7-8 and J is TRBJ2-7, with a weak D call TRBD2 (5 bases). Germline CDR1 SGHVS, CDR2 FQNEAQ. The V end was cut by 5 bases, the J end by 0 bases, with 11 bases between. CDR3 length: 14 amino acids. The CDR3 reads CASSQRYSSYEQYF. CDR3 DNA: TGTGCCAGCAGCCAGCGGTACAGCTCCTACGAGCAGTACTTC.

This clone was detected a few times. This chain connects TRBV5-1 to TRBJ2-1; no clear D gene. The CDR3 totals 11 residues. The V gene's germline CDR1 is SGHRS and CDR2 YFSETQ. The CDR3 region is CASTSVNEQFF. The CDR3 coding sequence is TGCGCGTCGACTTCGGTCAATGAGCAGTTCTTC.

The V call is TRBV29-1, the J call TRBJ1-2; 9 bases map to TRBD1. This CDR3 is built from 12 residues. V shed 7 bases, J shed 2 bases, and the junction held 2 bases outside the gene matches. Germline lookup yields CDR1 SQVTM and CDR2 ANQGSEA. The CDR3 loop reads CSAGQGNYGYTF. The CDR3 nucleotides read TGCAGCGCAGGACAGGGGAACTATGGCTACACCTTC. The full variable domain, its missing parts supplied by reference TRBV29-1 and TRBJ1-2, is SAVISQKPSRDICQRGTSLTIQCQVDSQVTMMFWYRQQPGQSLTLIATANQGSEATYESGFVIDKFPISRPNLTFSTLTVSNMSPEDSSIYLCSAGQGNYGYTFGSGTRLTVV.

This chain connects TRBV27 to TRBJ1-4, with D maybe TRBD1 (6 bases). Trimming stripped 5 bases from V and 3 bases from J, with 10 bases between. The CDR3 length is 14 residues. The germline CDR1 and CDR2 sequences are MNHEY and SMNVEV (reference sequence). This CDR3 reads CASSAGTPNEKLFF. CDR3 DNA: TGTGCCAGCAGTGCTGGGACACCTAATGAAAAACTGTTTTTT.

The rearrangement joins TRBV6-6 to TRBJ1-5; D ambiguous. Deletions cut 6 bases from V and 9 bases from J, with 12 bases between. This CDR3 has 12 amino acids. Germline lookup yields CDR1 MNHNY and CDR2 SVGAGI (reference sequence). CDR3 residues: CASRWGGRPQHF. The DNA for the CDR3 is TGTGCCAGCAGGTGGGGAGGGCGGCCCCAGCATTTT.

The chain uses TRBV11-3 and TRBJ2-2, with TRBD1 identical over 7 bases. The CDR3 covers 15 residues. J lost 5 bases, V lost 1 base, and 4 bases had no gene match. Germline CDR1 is SGHNT and CDR2 is YENEEA. CDR3 region: CASSLGQGETGELFF. The CDR3 DNA reads TGTGCCAGCAGCTTAGGACAGGGTGAAACCGGGGAGCTGTTTTTT.

The rearrangement uses TRBV5-1 and TRBJ2-2, with 9 bases identical to TRBD2. CDR1 SGHRS and CDR2 YFSETQ come from the germline V gene. The CDR3 length is 12 residues. Losses at the gene ends were 10 bases for V and 3 bases for J; bases not matched to a gene: 1. For the CDR3, the DNA is TGCGCCTGCGGGGGGGACACCGGGGAGCTGTTTTTT. Protein sequence: CACGGDTGELFF.

V usage is TRBV29-1 and J usage is TRBJ2-5; weak D call: TRBD1 (5 bases). Trimming took off 7 bases at V and 5 bases at J, with 17 bases between the two ends. CDR3 length: 13 residues. Germline CDR1 SQVTM, CDR2 ANQGSEA. This CDR3 reads CSARTRWGETQYF. The DNA of the CDR3 is TGCAGCGCTAGGACAAGGTGGGGCGAGACCCAGTACTTC.

The chain recombines TRBV6-1 with TRBJ2-5, with D tentatively TRBD2 (5 bases). V lost 3 bases and J 5 bases, leaving 10 bases between the germline ends. The V gene's germline CDR1 is MNHNS and CDR2 SASEGT. The CDR3 is 13 amino acids. The CDR3, as DNA: TGTGCCAGCAGTGACGGGGTCTGGGAGACCCAGTACTTC. It codes for CASSDGVWETQYF.

This clone has just a few counts. The genes are TRBV3-1 (or the pseudogene TRBV3-2) and TRBJ1-2, with no clear D. The CDR3 runs 9 residues. Germline lookup yields CDR1 LGHDT and CDR2 YNNKEL (reference sequence). Trimming took off 10 bases at V and 4 bases at J, with 4 bases between the two ends. The CDR3 sequence: CATLYGYTF. The CDR3 nucleotides are TGTGCCACCCTCTATGGCTACACCTTC.

V is TRBV6-6 and J is TRBJ1-2; 8 bases line up with TRBD1. The CDR3 is 16 residues long. The germline CDR1 and CDR2 sequences are MNHNY and SVGAGI (reference sequence). J was trimmed by 2 bases and V by 7 bases; bases with no gene match: 12. CDR3 sequence: CASTDPGQEANYGYTF. The CDR3 region has the DNA TGTGCCAGCACCGACCCGGGACAGGAGGCGAACTATGGCTACACCTTC.